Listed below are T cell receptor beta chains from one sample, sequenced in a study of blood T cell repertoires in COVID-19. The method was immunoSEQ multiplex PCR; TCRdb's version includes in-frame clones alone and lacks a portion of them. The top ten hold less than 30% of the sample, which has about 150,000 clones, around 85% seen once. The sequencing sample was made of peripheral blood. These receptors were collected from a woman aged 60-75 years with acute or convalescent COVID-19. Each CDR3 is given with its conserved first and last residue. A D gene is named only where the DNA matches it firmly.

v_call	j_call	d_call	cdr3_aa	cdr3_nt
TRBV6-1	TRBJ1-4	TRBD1	CASSTRDSIEKLFF	TGTGCCAGCAGCACTCGGGACAGCATCGAAAAACTGTTTTTT
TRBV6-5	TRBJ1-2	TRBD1	CASWDSTNYGYTF	TGTGCCAGCTGGGACAGTACTAACTATGGCTACACCTTC
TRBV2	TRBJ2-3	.	CASSLLPDTQYF	TGTGCCAGCAGTTTACTACCAGATACGCAGTATTTT
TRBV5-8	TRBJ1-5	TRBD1	CASSFQGDQPQHF	TGTGCCAGCAGCTTTCAGGGGGATCAGCCCCAGCATTTT
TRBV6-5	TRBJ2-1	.	CASSLQRGSDEQFF	TGTGCCAGCAGTCTGCAGCGAGGAAGTGATGAGCAGTTCTTC
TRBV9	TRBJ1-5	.	CASSPVFNQPQHF	TGTGCCAGCAGCCCCGTCTTCAATCAGCCCCAGCATTTT
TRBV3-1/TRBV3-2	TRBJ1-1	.	CASRYGSLTEAFF	TGTGCCAGCAGATACGGGAGTTTGACTGAAGCTTTCTTT
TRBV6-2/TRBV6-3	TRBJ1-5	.	CASSYLTGNQPQHF	TGTGCCAGCAGTTACTTAACAGGGAATCAGCCCCAGCATTTT
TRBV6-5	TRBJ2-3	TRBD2	CASRRTSPVDTQYF	TGTGCCAGCAGGAGGACTAGCCCAGTTGATACGCAGTATTTT
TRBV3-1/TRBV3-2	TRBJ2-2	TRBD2	CASSPLAGATGELFF	TGTGCCAGCAGCCCCCTAGCGGGAGCCACCGGGGAGCTGTTTTTT